This T cell receptor (beta chain) comes out of a study of CD8 T cells in Susac syndrome. Bulk CD8+ and CD4+ cells came from magnetic negative isolation; CD8+ TEMRA by FACS. After extraction with the RNeasy kit, roughly 0.45 to 1 ug of the RNA was reverse transcribed using random hexamers. The authors amplified TCR beta CDR3 across 54 Vbeta and 13 Jbeta using immunoSEQ multiplex PCR. Via MiXCR, TCRdb re-called the immunoSEQ multiplex PCR reads, giving one row per CDR3 protein. Here the sample spans some 130,000 distinct CDR3 sequences, roughly 94% being singletons. This clonotype is a singleton in its sample. The sample consisted of CD4+ T cells from PBMCs. The sequence was obtained from a human donor with multiple sclerosis.

CDR3: CASSYSPGSNYGYTF. CDR3 sequence (DNA): TGTGCCAGCAGTTACTCCCCCGGGAGTAACTATGGCTACACCTTC. V and J are TRBV6-5 and TRBJ1-2, with no clear D. The ends were cut back, 0 bases at V and 1 base at J, with 9 bases in the middle. CDR1 is MNHEY and CDR2 is SVGAGI in the germline V gene. The CDR3 length is 15 residues.